The entry that follows covers one T cell receptor beta chain sequence. There are 15 residues in the CDR3. Germline CDR1 SGHDN, CDR2 FVKESK. V lost 3 bases to trimming and J lost 3 bases, with 12 bases between them. The data belong to a study of shared clonotypes between healthy human individuals. Using immunoSEQ multiplex PCR, the repertoire was profiled, and TCRdb retains in-frame clones only, with some absent. The sample records 1.6 million or so clones, roughly 96% being singletons. V and J are TRBV14 and TRBJ2-1, with D unresolved. The clonotype was recovered from a man aged 30 to 39 in good health. Sequencing was carried out using naive CD4+ T cells sorted from blood. Subset of the sample: CD45RA+ positively selected. The DNA of the CDR3 is TGTGCCAGCAGCCACCGGGCGACGAACTACAATGAGCAGTTCTTC. It translates to CASSHRATNYNEQFF.